This TCR beta chain originates from a study of regulatory T cells in long-lasting Graves disease. With iRepertoire HTBI primers and Arm-PCR of CDR3 regions, TCR beta libraries were built. MiXCR, applied by TCRdb to the multiplex PCR reads, yields one record per CDR3 protein. The top ten clones hold around a sixth of a sample with just over 600,000 distinct CDR3 sequences, 16% of them seen once. General study points: Lower TCR diversity characterized persistent Graves' patients relative to newly diagnosed patients. TRBV28 was favored in persistent disease, as were TRBJ1-2 and TRBJ2-5. The study found persistent patients shared more public clonotypes (about 3,000) than new patients (nearly 1,000).

In this sample, this clonotype turned up a few times. Its antigen remains unknown. Per the germline V gene, CDR1 is GTSNPN and CDR2 is SVGIG (reference sequence). The CDR3 contains 13 residues. The ends were cut back, 4 bases at V and 3 bases at J, with 13 bases in the middle. Sample time point: newly diagnosed GD, antithyroid drugs for less than 3 months. With RNA extracted from PBMCs as input, the TCR library was made. From each patient, around 8.7 milliliters of peripheral blood was drawn and collected into an EDTA anticoagulant tube. The same data also contributed to another study, on T cells in Graves' hyperthyroidism and ophthalmopathy.

The clonotype was recovered from a woman in her 30s with Graves disease. Here the sequenced sample was peripheral blood mononuclear cells (PBMCs), taken at new diagnosis, from a patient treated with antithyroid drugs. The chain uses TRBV30 and TRBJ2-7; D unresolved. CDR3 region: CAWKGPPYYEQYF. The CDR3 bases are TGTGCCTGGAAAGGCCCCCCGTACTACGAGCAGTACTTC.